The rows below give T cell receptor beta chains drawn from one sample of a study of T cells after yellow fever vaccination. TCRdb recomputed calls from the 5' RACE reads with MiXCR, one row per CDR3 protein. Of about 240,000 distinct CDR3 sequences listed, around 7% were seen once; the top ten hold roughly 0.86%. The specimen was CD4+ T cells sorted from PBMCs, collected 15 days after the yellow fever booster vaccination. Every receptor here comes from a man aged 30 to 39 who received the YFV17D yellow fever vaccine. Each CDR3 is given with its conserved first and last residue. A D gene is named only where the DNA matches it firmly. Expanded clones are given a class, and other clones once, few, many or no size at all.

size,V,J,D,CDR3,DNA
.,TRBV7-2,TRBJ1-3,.,CASSPQGNTIYF,TGTGCCAGCAGCCCACAGGGAAACACCATATATTTT
.,TRBV11-2,TRBJ2-2,.,CASSLGWNTGELFF,TGTGCCAGCAGCTTAGGTTGGAACACCGGGGAGCTGTTTTTT
.,TRBV5-4,TRBJ1-1,TRBD1,CASSLDRGKAFF,TGTGCCAGCAGCTTGGACAGGGGAAAAGCTTTCTTT
few,TRBV6-5,TRBJ2-3,.,CASSTREKSTDTQYF,TGTGCCAGCAGTACACGGGAGAAGAGCACAGATACGCAGTATTTT
many,TRBV6-6,TRBJ2-1,.,CASSQGNNEQFF,TGTGCCAGCAGTCAAGGGAACAATGAGCAGTTCTTC
many,TRBV4-3,TRBJ2-1,TRBD1,CASSQDRGTGRLF,TGCGCCAGCAGCCAAGATAGGGGGACAGGGAGACTCTTC
few,TRBV13,TRBJ2-1,.,CASSLRYEQFF,TGTGCCAGCAGCTTGCGATATGAGCAGTTCTTC
.,TRBV6-1,TRBJ2-7,.,CASRSSWRRFEQYF,TGTGCCAGCAGGTCCAGCTGGAGGAGATTCGAGCAGTACTTC
few,TRBV7-2,TRBJ2-7,.,CASSFPGLPREQYF,TGTGCCAGCAGCTTCCCCGGACTGCCCAGGGAGCAGTACTTC
few,TRBV6-5,TRBJ2-7,.,CASSYSRGRQYF,TGTGCCAGCAGTTACTCCAGGGGCCGGCAGTACTTC
few,TRBV9,TRBJ2-7,TRBD2,CASSVGLAGGAYEQYF,TGTGCCAGCAGCGTAGGCCTAGCGGGAGGGGCCTACGAGCAGTACTTC
.,TRBV28,TRBJ2-7,.,CASSTSGSYEQHF,TGTGCCAGCAGTACCTCGGGCTCCTACGAGCAGCACTTC
many,TRBV20-1,TRBJ2-7,TRBD2,CSARDRTSGRNEQYF,TGCAGTGCTAGAGATCGAACTAGCGGGAGGAACGAGCAGTACTTC
many,TRBV5-1,TRBJ2-1,TRBD2,CASSLELAGVNEQFF,TGTGCCAGCAGCTTAGAACTAGCGGGAGTCAATGAGCAGTTCTTC
few,TRBV28,TRBJ2-6,.,CASSTPTPSGANVLTF,TGTGCCAGCAGCACCCCTACTCCCTCTGGGGCCAACGTCCTGACTTTC
.,TRBV7-2,TRBJ2-7,TRBD2,CASSLEAGAEQYF,TGTGCCAGCAGCTTAGAAGCGGGAGCCGAGCAGTACTTC
many,TRBV13,TRBJ2-7,.,CASSLSAPYEQYF,TGTGCCAGCAGCTTGAGTGCCCCCTACGAGCAGTACTTC
.,TRBV5-4,TRBJ2-3,TRBD2,CASSQTSGTSATDTQYF,TGTGCCAGCAGCCAAACCTCCGGGACTAGCGCCACAGATACGCAGTATTTT
many,TRBV6-4,TRBJ2-3,.,CAITPQRAGLADTQYF,TGTGCCATAACCCCCCAAAGGGCGGGATTGGCAGATACGCAGTATTTT